This T cell receptor beta chain was observed in a study of PD-L1 blockade in urothelial cancer. On the study more broadly: Most of the 29 patients were males with bladder-origin urothelial cancer.

TCRdb keeps only in-frame clones here, not all; method: immunoSEQ multiplex PCR. The repertoire consists of under 70,000 clones, with 80% to 90% occurring once and the leading ten covering around 1.5%. Whole-study findings and limits: Tumor-associated blood clones were expanded more by durable-benefit patients at 3 weeks.

Time point meaning: pretreatment peripheral blood. All patients carried locally advanced or metastatic urothelial carcinoma. Concerning this clone itself: Its antigen is not identified.

There are 13 residues in the CDR3. The J segment lost 5 bases and the V segment lost 8 bases, leaving 1 base of the junction unmatched. Germline V gene data show CDR1 as MNHEY and CDR2 as SMNVEV (reference sequence). The TCR was taken from a man aged 65-85 years with urothelial cancer. The chain is built from TRBV27 and TRBJ2-1; TRBD2 matches at 12 bases. The sample was PBMCs, taken around atezolizumab (anti-PD-L1) treatment. This CDR3 is CASASGRDNEQFF. Here the CDR3 DNA reads TGTGCCAGCGCTAGCGGGAGGGACAATGAGCAGTTCTTC.